The 32 T cell receptor beta chains below were found in one sample sequenced in a study of T cell responses to AZD1222 COVID-19 vaccine. TCRdb's table, derived via immunoSEQ multiplex PCR, lists solely in-frame clones and lacks some. Of under 150,000 clones in the sample, approximately 90% were seen once. Sample: peripheral blood, taken 28 days after the second AZD1222 dose. The receptors here all came from an adult who received the AZD1222 COVID-19 vaccine.

The chain carries TRBV11-2 and TRBJ2-1; D ambiguous. Germline CDR1 SGHAT, CDR2 FQNNGV. The CDR3 length is 13 residues. Deletions cut 0 bases from V and 6 bases from J, with 6 bases between. The CDR3 sequence: CASSLDQANEQFF. The CDR3 DNA follows: TGTGCCAGCAGCTTAGACCAAGCCAATGAGCAGTTCTTC.

This clone was seen once. The genes are TRBV29-1 and TRBJ1-1; D ambiguous. The CDR3 runs 13 residues. Germline V lookup: CDR1 SQVTM, CDR2 ANQGSEA. V was clipped by 2 bases and J by 8 bases, with 15 bases between them. The CDR3 sequence: CSVERWVRAEAFF. DNA of the CDR3: TGCAGCGTTGAAAGGTGGGTGAGGGCGGAAGCTTTCTTT.

The chain recombines TRBV19 with TRBJ2-1; 12 bases fit TRBD2. This CDR3 spans 17 amino acids. V lost 3 bases to trimming and J lost 8 bases; unmatched junction nucleotides: 11. The germline V gene has CDR1 LNHDA and CDR2 SQIVND (reference sequence). The CDR3 DNA follows: TGTGCCAGTAGTATCCCCGCGACTAGCGGGAGTAGAGATGAGCAGTTCTTC. It is translated as CASSIPATSGSRDEQFF. Using reference TRBV19 and TRBJ2-1 for the parts outside the CDR3, the full variable domain is DGGITQSPKYLFRKEGQNVTLSCEQNLNHDAMYWYRQDPGQGLRLIYYSQIVNDFQKGDIAEGYSVSREKKESFPLTVTSAQKNPTAFYLCASSIPATSGSRDEQFFGPGTRLTVL.

This clone was counted between two and nine times. The chain uses TRBV6-2 or TRBV6-3 and TRBJ1-6, with D perhaps TRBD1 (6 bases). Germline values: CDR1 MNHEY, CDR2 SVGEGT. V was trimmed by 4 bases and J by 7 bases, leaving 17 bases between them. The CDR3 consists of 16 residues. In nucleotides, the CDR3 is TGTGCCAGCAGTTCCTGGCGGGGGCGCGTGAATTCACCCCTCCACTTT. It specifies CASSSWRGRVNSPLHF.

In this sample, this clone turned up a few times. V gene TRBV7-9 combines with J gene TRBJ2-1; 8 bases fit TRBD2. The CDR3 has 14 residues. Germline loops: CDR1 SEHNR, CDR2 FQNEAQ (reference sequence). V trimming: 8 bases; J trimming: 5 bases; junction bases outside the gene matches: 8. CDR3 protein: CASEGLEGDNEQFF. In nucleotides, the CDR3 is TGTGCCAGCGAGGGACTAGAGGGAGACAATGAGCAGTTCTTC.

The V gene is TRBV3-1 (or the pseudogene TRBV3-2), the J gene TRBJ1-4; TRBD1 aligns across 7 bases. The CDR3 is 16 amino acids. Germline loops: CDR1 LGHDT, CDR2 YNNKEL (reference sequence). Trimming cost V 0 bases and J 7 bases; bases outside gene matches: 8. As DNA, the CDR3 is TGTGCCAGCAGCCAAGATAGGGCAGGGGGGACTGAAAAACTGTTTTTT. It codes for CASSQDRAGGTEKLFF.

With respect to this clone: This sample includes further DNA sequences coding for the same CDR3. CDR3 residues: CASSIAGLNTEAFF. In DNA form, the CDR3 reads TGTGCCAGTAGTATCGCAGGCCTAAACACTGAAGCTTTCTTT. The J gene is TRBJ1-1, the V gene TRBV19; D not resolved. The CDR3 loop spans 14 amino acids. The germline CDR1 and CDR2 sequences are LNHDA and SQIVND (reference sequence). The V end lost 3 bases, the J end lost 2 bases, and 10 bases lay between the germline ends.

The chain combines TRBV7-6 with TRBJ2-4; 9 bases agree with TRBD2. The CDR3 has 16 residues. The V segment lost 1 base and the J segment 6 bases; nucleotides outside the gene matches: 7. Germline V CDR1 and CDR2: SGHVS, FNYEAQ. CDR3 DNA sequence: TGTGCCAGCAGCTTAGGAGTTGGCGGGAGGGGAAACATTCAGTACTTC. Its translation: CASSLGVGGRGNIQYF.

The V call is TRBV6-5, the J call TRBJ1-2; D call uncertain. The CDR3 is 14 amino acids. The V gene's germline CDR1 is MNHEY and CDR2 SVGAGI. The V end was cut by 2 bases, the J end by 0 bases, with 7 bases between. CDR3 bases: TGTGCCAGCAGTTACCGGTTTTCTAACTATGGCTACACCTTC. Amino acid sequence: CASSYRFSNYGYTF.

The V gene is TRBV5-6, the J gene TRBJ1-4; maybe TRBD1 (5 bases). V was clipped by 4 bases and J by 0 bases, with 13 bases between them. Germline lookup yields CDR1 SGHDT and CDR2 YYEEEE. This CDR3 region has 16 residues. The CDR3 nucleotides read TGTGCCAGCAGCAGACAGACTATTGCAACTAATGAAAAACTGTTTTTT. Its translation: CASSRQTIATNEKLFF.

This chain connects TRBV29-1 to TRBJ2-5; 9 bases map to TRBD2. This CDR3 is built from 13 residues. V lost 5 bases, J lost 6 bases, and 7 bases stayed unmatched. CDR1 and CDR2 from the germline V gene are SQVTM and ANQGSEA. The CDR3 region has the DNA TGCAGCGTTTTATTAGCGGGAGTAAAGACCCAGTACTTC. The encoded protein is CSVLLAGVKTQYF.

V is TRBV7-3 and J is TRBJ2-7, with D possibly being TRBD1 or TRBD2 (5 bases each). V was cut by 5 bases and J by 6 bases, with 14 bases left in between. The V gene's germline CDR1 is SGHTA and CDR2 FQGTGA. CDR3 size: 13 residues. CDR3 nucleotide sequence: TGTGCCAGCAGCCCGATGGGGGTCGGCGAGCAGTACTTC. Its protein is CASSPMGVGEQYF.

This clone was counted a single time. Other DNA sequences in the same sample also yield this CDR3. The chain has TRBV2 and TRBJ2-7; TRBD2 might be the D (5 bases). Deletions cut 2 bases from V and 4 bases from J, with 12 bases between. From germline, CDR1 is SNHLY and CDR2 FYNNEI. CDR3 length: 14 amino acids. This CDR3 is CASSERLAGYEQYF. The CDR3 DNA is TGTGCCAGCAGTGAAAGGCTAGCCGGTTACGAGCAGTACTTC.

This clone was found once. The genes are TRBV19 and TRBJ1-6; D gene unclear. Germline CDR1 reads LNHDA; CDR2 reads SQIVND (reference sequence). Trimming left V 1 base short and J 0 bases short, with 4 bases between. The CDR3 has 15 amino acids. CDR3 residues: CASSIGRSYNSPLHF. The CDR3, as DNA: TGTGCCAGTAGTATAGGACGCTCCTATAATTCACCCCTCCACTTT. The whole variable domain, filled in from reference TRBV19 and TRBJ1-6, reads DGGITQSPKYLFRKEGQNVTLSCEQNLNHDAMYWYRQDPGQGLRLIYYSQIVNDFQKGDIAEGYSVSREKKESFPLTVTSAQKNPTAFYLCASSIGRSYNSPLHFGNGTRLTVT.

The V call is TRBV7-8, the J call TRBJ2-7; D remains ambiguous. CDR1 SGHVS and CDR2 FQNEAQ come from the germline V gene. The CDR3 extends over 13 amino acids. Trimming took 5 bases from V and 3 from J, leaving 11 bases between them. The CDR3 protein is CASSPLASYEQYF. DNA of the CDR3: TGTGCCAGCAGCCCCCTCGCAAGCTACGAGCAGTACTTC.

The chain recombines TRBV12-3 or TRBV12-4 with TRBJ2-5, with no clear D. The CDR3 runs to 13 residues. V was cut by 3 bases and J by 5 bases, with 10 bases left in between. The CDR3 loop is CASSLKGWETQYF. The CDR3 region has the DNA TGTGCCAGCAGTTTGAAGGGCTGGGAGACCCAGTACTTC.

This rearrangement joins TRBV7-9 to TRBJ1-1, with D unresolved. Trimming took 5 bases from V and 1 from J, leaving 8 bases between them. The CDR3 covers 13 residues. In germline, CDR1 is SEHNR, CDR2 FQNEAQ (reference sequence). CDR3 coding DNA: TGTGCCAGCAGCGCGCAGACGAACACTGAAGCTTTCTTT. It encodes CASSAQTNTEAFF. Supplemented by reference TRBV7-9 and TRBJ1-1, the full variable domain reads DTGVSQNPRHKITKRGQNVTFRCDPISEHNRLYWYRQTLGQGPEFLTYFQNEAQLEKSRLLSDRFSAERPKGSFSTLEIQRTEQGDSAMYLCASSAQTNTEAFFGQGTRLTVV.

The V call is TRBV3-1 (or the pseudogene TRBV3-2), the J call TRBJ1-1; D gene unclear. Looked up from germline, CDR1 is LGHDT and CDR2 is YNNKEL (reference sequence). This CDR3 is 15 amino acids long. V gave up 6 bases and J gave up 4 bases, with 18 bases separating them. Written as DNA, the CDR3 is TGTGCCAGCAGGCGCAGTCTGACGTACGTCACTGAAGCTTTCTTT. It is translated as CASRRSLTYVTEAFF.

The genes are TRBV19 and TRBJ2-7, with D maybe TRBD2 (5 bases). The CDR3 runs 14 residues. Trimming took off 9 bases at V and 3 bases at J, with 18 bases between the two ends. Looked up from germline, CDR1 is LNHDA and CDR2 is SQIVND (reference sequence). The CDR3 DNA reads TGTGCCAGCCCCTCGTGGGAGAGGATCTACGAGCAGTACTTC. The encoded protein is CASPSWERIYEQYF.

The chain combines TRBV9 with TRBJ2-1; 9 bases line up with TRBD2. The V gene's germline CDR1 is SGDLS and CDR2 YYNGEE. CDR3 length equals 14 residues. The ends lost 3 bases at V and 8 bases at J; junction bases unmatched: 6. CDR3 coding DNA: TGTGCCAGCAGCGAGGGCGGGGGGGCCTATGAGCAGTTCTTC. It translates to CASSEGGGAYEQFF.

This sequence joins TRBV4-1 and TRBJ2-1, with D possibly being TRBD2 (7 bases). V was cut by 1 base and J by 6 bases, with 13 bases left in between. The CDR3 has 15 amino acids. The germline V gene has CDR1 MGHRA and CDR2 YSYEKL. The CDR3 coding sequence is TGCGCCAGCAGCCAAGGAGGGGGGGCAGGCAATGAGCAGTTCTTC. Translating gives CASSQGGGAGNEQFF.

The chain recombines TRBV5-1 with TRBJ1-3; 9 bases agree with TRBD1. CDR1 and CDR2 from the germline V gene are SGHRS and YFSETQ. CDR3 size: 15 residues. Germline trimming cut 5 bases from V and 6 bases from J; bases unmatched to any gene: 9. This CDR3 reads CASRPTGGEENTIYF. In DNA form, the CDR3 reads TGCGCCAGCAGACCCACAGGGGGCGAAGAAAACACCATATATTTT.

The chain uses TRBV6-5 and TRBJ2-7; 11 nucleotides line up with TRBD2. The CDR3 is 15 residues long. J lost 4 bases, V lost 6 bases, and 8 bases had no gene match. Germline CDR1 and CDR2: MNHEY and SVGAGI. The CDR3 sequence is CASRDSGGVLYEQYF. In nucleotides, the CDR3 is TGTGCCAGCAGAGATAGCGGGGGGGTACTTTACGAGCAGTACTTC.

This clone was found once. Other DNA sequences in this sample translate to the same CDR3. The chain uses TRBV7-9 and TRBJ1-5; no clear D. The germline gives CDR1 SEHNR, CDR2 FQNEAQ (reference sequence). CDR3 length: 12 amino acids. Trimming left V 3 bases short and J 0 bases short, with 0 bases between. This CDR3 is CASSFSNQPQHF. CDR3 in DNA: TGTGCCAGCAGCTTTAGCAATCAGCCCCAGCATTTT.

CDR3 bases: TGCGCCAGCAGTGGGGGACGACTAGCGGGCGGTTACGAGCAGTACTTC. Translating gives CASSGGRLAGGYEQYF. The chain has TRBV10-2 and TRBJ2-7; 10 bases agree with TRBD2. The CDR3 is made up of 16 amino acids. Germline V gene sequence: CDR1 WSHSY, CDR2 SAAADI. Germline trimming cut 4 bases from V and 4 bases from J; bases unmatched to any gene: 10.

V usage is TRBV5-4 and J usage is TRBJ2-1; D may be TRBD2 (5 bases). V was shortened by 2 bases and J by 9 bases, with 18 bases between the two germline ends. This CDR3 spans 15 amino acids. Germline loops: CDR1 SGHNT, CDR2 YYREEE (reference sequence). CDR3 coding DNA: TGTGCCAGCAGCTTATGGAGTGAGGGAGTCGGTGAGCAGTTCTTC. Protein sequence: CASSLWSEGVGEQFF.

In this sample, this clone turned up once. This rearrangement joins TRBV24-1 to TRBJ2-1; tentatively, D is TRBD1 (5 bases). The CDR3 contains 15 residues. Looked up from germline, CDR1 is KGHDR and CDR2 is SFDVKD. V dropped 3 bases and J dropped 7 bases, with 15 bases sitting between them. CDR3: CATSDPRQSSNEQFF. The CDR3 DNA reads TGTGCCACCAGTGATCCCCGACAGAGCTCTAATGAGCAGTTCTTC.

This chain connects TRBV5-1 to TRBJ1-3; weak D call: TRBD1 (5 bases). The CDR3 contains 14 residues. Between the trimmed V and J ends, which lost 4 bases and 5 bases, there was a span of 13 bases. CDR1 is SGHRS, CDR2 YFSETQ, per germline. CDR3 sequence (DNA): TGCGCCAGCAGCCCCACGGGACTCAGAAACACCATATATTTT. Translating it yields CASSPTGLRNTIYF.

V usage is TRBV30 and J usage is TRBJ1-2; tentatively, D is TRBD1 (5 bases). In germline, CDR1 is GTSNPN, CDR2 SVGIG (reference sequence). The CDR3 sequence is 11 residues long. The V gene lost 2 bases and the J gene lost 8 bases, with 9 bases spanning the gap. CDR3 amino acids: CAWSWQGGYTF. CDR3 coding DNA: TGTGCCTGGAGTTGGCAGGGCGGCTACACCTTC.

This clone was counted only a few times. The chain has TRBV4-1 and TRBJ2-7, with 13 bases lining up with TRBD2. The germline CDR1 and CDR2 sequences are MGHRA and YSYEKL. V lost 2 bases to trimming and J lost 6 bases; unmatched junction nucleotides: 7. The CDR3 has 16 amino acids. CDR3 sequence reads: CASSQYETSGRSEQYF. The CDR3 nucleotides read TGCGCCAGCAGCCAATATGAGACTAGCGGGAGGAGCGAGCAGTACTTC.

The chain uses TRBV4-1 and TRBJ2-2, with TRBD2 as a possible D gene (5 bases). V was clipped by 0 bases and J by 5 bases, with 16 bases between them. Germline-derived CDR1 and CDR2 are MGHRA and YSYEKL. The CDR3 consists of 17 residues. For the CDR3, the DNA is TGCGCCAGCAGCCAAGATCTGGCTTCCCGGGGAACCGGGGAGCTGTTTTTT. Its translation: CASSQDLASRGTGELFF.

The chain joins TRBV5-8 to TRBJ1-1; D is unclear. The V and J ends lost 0 bases and 1 base respectively, with 7 bases between them. CDR3 length equals 14 residues. The germline V gene encodes CDR1 SGHTS and CDR2 YDEGEE. The CDR3 spells CASSLGPRNTEAFF. CDR3 in DNA: TGTGCCAGCAGCTTGGGACCACGGAACACTGAAGCTTTCTTT.